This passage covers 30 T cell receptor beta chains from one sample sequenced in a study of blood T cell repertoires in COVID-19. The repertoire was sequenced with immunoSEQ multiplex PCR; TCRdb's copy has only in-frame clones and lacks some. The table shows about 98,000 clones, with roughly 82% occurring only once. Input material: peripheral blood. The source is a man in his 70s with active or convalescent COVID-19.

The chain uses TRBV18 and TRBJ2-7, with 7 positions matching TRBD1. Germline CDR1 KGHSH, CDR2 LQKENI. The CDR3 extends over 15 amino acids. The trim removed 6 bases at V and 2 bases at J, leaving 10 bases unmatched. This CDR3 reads CASSTTGIGTYEQYF. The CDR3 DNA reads TGTGCCAGCTCGACGACAGGGATAGGGACCTACGAGCAGTACTTC.

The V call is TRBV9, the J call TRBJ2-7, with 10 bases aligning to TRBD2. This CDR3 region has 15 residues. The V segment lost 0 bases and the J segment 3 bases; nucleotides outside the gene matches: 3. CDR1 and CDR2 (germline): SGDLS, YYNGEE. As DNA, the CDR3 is TGTGCCAGCAGCGTAGCTAGCGGGGGACGCTACGAGCAGTACTTC. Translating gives CASSVASGGRYEQYF.

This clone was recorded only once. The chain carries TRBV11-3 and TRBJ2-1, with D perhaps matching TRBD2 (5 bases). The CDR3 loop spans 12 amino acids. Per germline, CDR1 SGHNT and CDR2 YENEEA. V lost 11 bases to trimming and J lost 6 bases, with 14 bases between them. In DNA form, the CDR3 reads TGTGCCTCCGAGGAGGCCCCCAATGAGCAGTTCTTC. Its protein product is CASEEAPNEQFF. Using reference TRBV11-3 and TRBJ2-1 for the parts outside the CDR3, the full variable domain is EAGVVQSPRYKIIEKKQPVAFWCNPISGHNTLYWYLQNLGQGPELLIRYENEEAVDDSQLPKDRFSAERLKGVDSTLKIQPAELGDSAVYLCASEEAPNEQFFGPGTRLTVL.

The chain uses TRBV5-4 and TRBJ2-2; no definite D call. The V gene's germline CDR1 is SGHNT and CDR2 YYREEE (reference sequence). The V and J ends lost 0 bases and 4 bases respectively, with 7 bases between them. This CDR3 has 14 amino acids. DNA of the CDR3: TGTGCCAGCAGCTTGGCCACGAGCACCGGGGAGCTGTTTTTT. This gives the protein CASSLATSTGELFF.

CDR3 coding DNA: TGTGCCAGCAGTTTCCGGGACAGGACCTTCTCCTACAATGAGCAGTTCTTC. Protein: CASSFRDRTFSYNEQFF. The chain combines TRBV6-2 or TRBV6-3 with TRBJ2-1; 8 nucleotides align to TRBD1. The V and J ends lost 4 bases and 0 bases, in that order; junction bases with no gene match: 8. The CDR3 extends over 17 amino acids. Germline V gene sequence: CDR1 MNHEY, CDR2 SVGEGT.

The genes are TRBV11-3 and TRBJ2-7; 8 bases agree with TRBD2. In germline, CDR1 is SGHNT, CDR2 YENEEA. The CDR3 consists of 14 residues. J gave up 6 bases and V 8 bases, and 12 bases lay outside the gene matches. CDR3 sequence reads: CASQEAERGIEQYF. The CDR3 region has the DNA TGTGCCAGCCAGGAAGCGGAGCGGGGGATCGAGCAGTACTTC.

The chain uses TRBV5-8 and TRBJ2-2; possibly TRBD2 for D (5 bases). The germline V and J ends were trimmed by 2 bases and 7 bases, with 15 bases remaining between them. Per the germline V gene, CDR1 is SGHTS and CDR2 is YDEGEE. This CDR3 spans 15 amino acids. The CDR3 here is CASSFALSGGGELFF. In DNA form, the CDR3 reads TGTGCCAGCAGCTTCGCCCTTTCCGGAGGCGGGGAGCTGTTTTTT.

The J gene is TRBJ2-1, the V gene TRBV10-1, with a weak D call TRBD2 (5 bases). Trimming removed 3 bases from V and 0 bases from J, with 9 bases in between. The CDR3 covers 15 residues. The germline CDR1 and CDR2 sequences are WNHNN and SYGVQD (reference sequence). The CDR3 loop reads CASSEKGSSYNEQFF. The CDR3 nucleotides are TGCGCCAGCAGTGAAAAAGGGAGCTCCTACAATGAGCAGTTCTTC.

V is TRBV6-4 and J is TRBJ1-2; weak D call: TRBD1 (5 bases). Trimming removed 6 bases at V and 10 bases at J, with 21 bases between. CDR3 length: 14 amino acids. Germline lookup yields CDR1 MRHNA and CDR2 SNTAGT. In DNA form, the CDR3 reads TGTGCCAGCAGCCCCGGGACTCGGGCTATGACCTACACCTTC. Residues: CASSPGTRAMTYTF.

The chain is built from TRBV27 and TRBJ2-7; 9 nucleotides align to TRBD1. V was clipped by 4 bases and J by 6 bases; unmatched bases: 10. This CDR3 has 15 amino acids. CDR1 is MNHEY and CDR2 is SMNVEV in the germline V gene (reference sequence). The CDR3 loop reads CASSSPGQGLLEQYF. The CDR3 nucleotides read TGTGCCAGCAGTTCGCCGGGACAGGGCCTTCTCGAGCAGTACTTC.

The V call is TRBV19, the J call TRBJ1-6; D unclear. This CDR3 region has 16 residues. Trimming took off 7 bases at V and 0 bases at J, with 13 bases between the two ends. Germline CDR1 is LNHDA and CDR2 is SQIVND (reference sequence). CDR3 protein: CASTGWPSSYNSPLHF. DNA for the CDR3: TGTGCCAGTACCGGGTGGCCGAGCTCCTATAATTCACCCCTCCACTTT.

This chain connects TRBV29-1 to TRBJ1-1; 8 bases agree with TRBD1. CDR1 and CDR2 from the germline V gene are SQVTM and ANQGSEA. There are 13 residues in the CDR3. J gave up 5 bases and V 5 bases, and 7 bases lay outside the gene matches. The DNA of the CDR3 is TGCAGCGTTCTTCAGGGGGCACGGACTGAAGCTTTCTTT. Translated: CSVLQGARTEAFF.

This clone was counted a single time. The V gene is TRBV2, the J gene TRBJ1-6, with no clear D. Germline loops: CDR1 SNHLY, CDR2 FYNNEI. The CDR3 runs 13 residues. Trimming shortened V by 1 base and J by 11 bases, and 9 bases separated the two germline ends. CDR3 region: CASSEGYGAPLHF. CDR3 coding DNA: TGTGCCAGCAGTGAAGGGTACGGGGCACCCCTCCACTTT.

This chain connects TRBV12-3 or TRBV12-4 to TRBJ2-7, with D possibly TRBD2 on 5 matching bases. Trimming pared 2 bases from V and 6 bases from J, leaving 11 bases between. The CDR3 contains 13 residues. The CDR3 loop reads CASSLNGESEQYF. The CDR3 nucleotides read TGTGCCAGCAGTTTAAATGGGGAGTCCGAGCAGTACTTC.

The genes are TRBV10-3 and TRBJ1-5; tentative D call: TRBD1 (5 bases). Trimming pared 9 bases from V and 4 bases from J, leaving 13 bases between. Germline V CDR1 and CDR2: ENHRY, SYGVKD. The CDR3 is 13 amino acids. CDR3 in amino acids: CAIQAVINQPQHF. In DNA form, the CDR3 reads TGTGCCATACAGGCGGTCATTAATCAGCCCCAGCATTTT.

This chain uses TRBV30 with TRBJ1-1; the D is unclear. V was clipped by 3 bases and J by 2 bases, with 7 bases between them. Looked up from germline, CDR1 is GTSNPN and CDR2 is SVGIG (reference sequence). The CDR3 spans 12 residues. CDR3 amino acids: CAWSRTNTEAFF. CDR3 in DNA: TGTGCCTGGAGCCGCACAAACACTGAAGCTTTCTTT.

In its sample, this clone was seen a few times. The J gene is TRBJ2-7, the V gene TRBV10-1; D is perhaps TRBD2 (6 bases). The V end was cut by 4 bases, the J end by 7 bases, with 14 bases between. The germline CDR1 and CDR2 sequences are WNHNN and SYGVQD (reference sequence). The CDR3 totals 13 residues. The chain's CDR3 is CASSGTIVGEQYF. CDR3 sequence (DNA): TGCGCCAGCAGTGGGACTATTGTGGGTGAGCAGTACTTC.

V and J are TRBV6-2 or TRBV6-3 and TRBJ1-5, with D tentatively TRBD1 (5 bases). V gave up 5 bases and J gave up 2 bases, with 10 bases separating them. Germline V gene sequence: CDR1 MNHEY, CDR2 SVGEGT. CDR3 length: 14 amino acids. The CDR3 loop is CASSLGGGNQPQHF. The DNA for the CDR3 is TGTGCCAGCAGTCTCGGGGGAGGCAATCAGCCCCAGCATTTT.

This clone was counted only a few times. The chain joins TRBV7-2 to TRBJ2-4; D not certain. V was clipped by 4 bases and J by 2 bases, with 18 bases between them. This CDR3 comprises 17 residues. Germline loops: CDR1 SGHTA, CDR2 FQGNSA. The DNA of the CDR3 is TGTGCCAGCAGCTCGGGTGTATCCACCCTCTCCAAAAACATTCAGTACTTC. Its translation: CASSSGVSTLSKNIQYF.

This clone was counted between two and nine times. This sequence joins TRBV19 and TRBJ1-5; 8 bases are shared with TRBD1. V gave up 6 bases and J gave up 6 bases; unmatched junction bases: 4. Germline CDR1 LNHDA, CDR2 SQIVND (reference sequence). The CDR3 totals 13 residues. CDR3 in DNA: TGTGCCAGTAGCGAGACAGGGGCTCAGCCCCAGCATTTT. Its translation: CASSETGAQPQHF.

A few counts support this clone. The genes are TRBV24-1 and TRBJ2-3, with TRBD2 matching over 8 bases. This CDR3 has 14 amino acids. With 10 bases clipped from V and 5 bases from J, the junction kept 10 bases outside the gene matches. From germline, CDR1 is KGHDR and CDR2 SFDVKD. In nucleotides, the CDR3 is TGTGCCACAAGCGAACTAGCGGTGGGAGATACGCAGTATTTT. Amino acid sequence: CATSELAVGDTQYF.

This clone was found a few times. The CDR3 here is CASSFFPDIQYF. Written as DNA, the CDR3 is TGTGCCAGCAGTTTTTTCCCCGACATTCAGTACTTC. This chain joins TRBV12-3 or TRBV12-4 and TRBJ2-4; D remains ambiguous. The CDR3 runs 12 residues. The V gene lost 3 bases and the J gene lost 8 bases, with 8 bases spanning the gap.

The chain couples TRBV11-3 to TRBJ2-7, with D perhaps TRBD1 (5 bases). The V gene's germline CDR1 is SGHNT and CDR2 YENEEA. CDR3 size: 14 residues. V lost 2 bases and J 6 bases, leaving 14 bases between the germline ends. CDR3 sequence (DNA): TGTGCCAGCAGCTTAATGGGGCAGGGTGGCGAGCAGTACTTC. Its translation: CASSLMGQGGEQYF.

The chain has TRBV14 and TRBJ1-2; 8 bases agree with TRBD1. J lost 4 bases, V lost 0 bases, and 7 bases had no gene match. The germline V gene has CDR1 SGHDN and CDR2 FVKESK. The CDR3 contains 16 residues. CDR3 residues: CASSQDWIGQGYGYTF. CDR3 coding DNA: TGTGCCAGCAGCCAAGATTGGATCGGACAGGGCTATGGCTACACCTTC.

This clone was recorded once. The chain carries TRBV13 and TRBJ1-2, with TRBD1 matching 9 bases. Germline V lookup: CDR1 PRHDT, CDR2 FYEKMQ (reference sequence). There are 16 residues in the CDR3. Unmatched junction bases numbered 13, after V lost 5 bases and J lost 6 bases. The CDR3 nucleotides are TGTGCCAGCAGCCCCTGGGACAGGGCCCAGAATCATGGCTACACCTTC. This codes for CASSPWDRAQNHGYTF.

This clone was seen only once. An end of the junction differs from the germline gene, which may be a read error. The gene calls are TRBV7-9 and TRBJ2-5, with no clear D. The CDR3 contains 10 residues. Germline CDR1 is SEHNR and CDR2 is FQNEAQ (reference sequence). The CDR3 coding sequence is TGTGCCAGCATGGAGAGCCCTTTAGACTTC. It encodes CASMESPLDF.

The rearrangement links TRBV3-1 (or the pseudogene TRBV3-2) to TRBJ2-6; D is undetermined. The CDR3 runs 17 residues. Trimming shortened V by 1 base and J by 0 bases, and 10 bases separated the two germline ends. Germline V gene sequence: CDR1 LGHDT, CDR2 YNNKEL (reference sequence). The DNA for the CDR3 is TGTGCCAGCAGCCAAGCAGGCAGGTACTCTGGGGCCAACGTCCTGACTTTC. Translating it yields CASSQAGRYSGANVLTF.

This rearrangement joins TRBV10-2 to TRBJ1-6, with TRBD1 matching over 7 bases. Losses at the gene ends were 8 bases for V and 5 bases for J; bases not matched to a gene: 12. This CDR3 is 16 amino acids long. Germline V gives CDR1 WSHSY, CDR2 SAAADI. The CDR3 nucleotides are TGCGCCAGCGGGTACCAGACAGGGACGGATAATTCACCCCTCCACTTT. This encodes CASGYQTGTDNSPLHF.

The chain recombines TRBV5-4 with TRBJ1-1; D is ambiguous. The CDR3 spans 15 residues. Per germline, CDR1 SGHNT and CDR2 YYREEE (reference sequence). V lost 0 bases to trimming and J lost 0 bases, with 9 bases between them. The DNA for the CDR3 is TGTGCCAGCAGCTTGGCGGCGGTGGTGAACACTGAAGCTTTCTTT. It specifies CASSLAAVVNTEAFF.

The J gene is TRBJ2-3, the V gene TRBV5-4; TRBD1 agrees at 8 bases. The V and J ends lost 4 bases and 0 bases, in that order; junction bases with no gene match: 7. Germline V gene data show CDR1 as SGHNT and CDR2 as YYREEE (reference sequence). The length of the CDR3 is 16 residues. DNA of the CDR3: TGTGCCAGCAGCCTTTCCGGGACAGGAAGCACAGATACGCAGTATTTT. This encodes CASSLSGTGSTDTQYF.